The sequence of this T cell receptor (beta chain) was determined in a study of blood T cell repertoires in COVID-19. The data were produced by immunoSEQ multiplex PCR, yet TCRdb's version contains in-frame clones alone and is incomplete. The sample holds approximately 54,000 clones, about 83% seen once. From germline, CDR1 is SGHTA and CDR2 FQGTGA. This CDR3 is 13 amino acids long. Trimming took off 5 bases at V and 5 bases at J, with 9 bases between the two ends. Specimen: peripheral blood. The receptor comes from a human donor in a cohort sampled during active COVID-19. The genes are TRBV7-3 and TRBJ2-2; weak D call: TRBD1 (6 bases). In nucleotides, the CDR3 is TGTGCCAGCAGCCAAACAGGGACCGGGGAGCTGTTTTTT. Protein: CASSQTGTGELFF.